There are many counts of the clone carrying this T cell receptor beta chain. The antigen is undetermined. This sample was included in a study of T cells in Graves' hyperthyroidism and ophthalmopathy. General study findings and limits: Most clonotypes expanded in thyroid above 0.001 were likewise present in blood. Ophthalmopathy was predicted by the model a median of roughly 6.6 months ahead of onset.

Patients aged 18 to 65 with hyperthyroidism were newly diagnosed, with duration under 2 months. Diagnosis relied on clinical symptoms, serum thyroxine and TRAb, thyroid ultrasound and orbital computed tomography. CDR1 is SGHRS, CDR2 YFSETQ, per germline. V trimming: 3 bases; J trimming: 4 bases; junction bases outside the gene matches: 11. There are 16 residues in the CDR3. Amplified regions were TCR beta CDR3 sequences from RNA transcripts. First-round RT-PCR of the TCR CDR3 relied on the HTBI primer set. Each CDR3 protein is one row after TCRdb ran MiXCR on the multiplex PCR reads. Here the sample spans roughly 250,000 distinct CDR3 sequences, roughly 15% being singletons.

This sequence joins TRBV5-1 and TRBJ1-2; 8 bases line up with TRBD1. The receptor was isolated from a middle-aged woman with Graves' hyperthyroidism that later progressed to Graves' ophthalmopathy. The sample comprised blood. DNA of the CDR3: TGCGCCAGCAGCTCTTCCGGGACAGGCTTTCCCTATGGCTACACCTTC. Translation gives CASSSSGTGFPYGYTF.